Detailed here is one TCR beta chain. The antigen is not known. Other nucleotide sequences from this sample produce the same CDR3. Primers: 60 Vbeta forward and 13 Jbeta reverse. The assay was immunoSEQ multiplex PCR, and TCRdb's table has in-frame clones only and misses some. The sample has 150,000 to 200,000 clones; approximately 80% are singletons. These data are taken from a study of cytomegalovirus exposure and HLA in healthy donors. About the study: Within the Caucasian-associated ancestry cluster were 81% of the 350 to 400 genotyped donors. Study outcomes and limitations: What TCR beta sequences reportedly achieved was accurate prediction of HLA-A and HLA-B alleles in most subjects. Later analysis suggested most CMV-associated TCR beta chains were HLA-restricted.

Sequencing input: PBMCs. The receptor comes from a girl aged 5 to 17 in good health and CMV-seropositive.

In DNA form, the CDR3 reads TGTGCCAGCAGGGGATCGGGGAACACCATATATTTT. Residues: CASRGSGNTIYF. The V call is TRBV19, the J call TRBJ1-3, with a tentative D call TRBD1 (6 bases). Trimming cost V 9 bases and J 7 bases, with 13 bases left between them. The CDR3 is made up of 12 amino acids. The germline V gene has CDR1 LNHDA and CDR2 SQIVND (reference sequence).